This TCR beta chain emerged from a study of CD8+CD57+ T cells in acquired aplastic anemia. Turning to the study itself: An average of approximately 3.2 ug of DNA was obtained from sorted CD4+ and CD8+ cells. Study-level points and caveats: The study identified under 30 CD8+ CDR3 sequences shared by patients and controls.

Genomic DNA served as template for TCR beta VDJ and CDR3 profiling. A single record per CDR3 protein comes from TCRdb applying MiXCR to the reads. The table has about 190,000 distinct CDR3 sequences, around 45% seen once; the top ten hold 9.7%. Note on this clonotype: Its antigen is as yet unknown. A junction boundary mismatches the germline segment, possibly from a read error.

From germline, CDR1 is MNHEY and CDR2 SVGAGI. CDR3 length: 13 amino acids. Flow cytometry had shown expanded CD8+CD57+ cells in the patients chosen for sequencing. The blood sampling took place in patients who had so far received no therapy. The chain uses TRBV6-5 and TRBJ2-3; a weak D match, TRBD1 (5 bases). The TCR originated in a human donor with aplastic anemia. The sequencing input was sorted CD4+, CD8+, or CD8+CD57+ T cells (not recorded which) from PBMCs. The CDR3 sequence: CASRGPLWDTRYF. CDR3 DNA: TGTGCCAGCAGGGGGCCTTTATGGGATACGCGGTATTTT.